This is a list of T cell receptor beta chains from one sample in a study of control samples from healthy donors and cancer patients. TCRdb keeps only in-frame clones here, not all; method: immunoSEQ multiplex PCR. The sample has about 170,000 clones; about nine tenths are singletons. Material: blood. The receptor set was obtained from a woman under 40 in good health. Both conserved end residues are part of each CDR3. A D gene is named only where the DNA matches it firmly. Clone size is given for some rows only: seen once, a few or many times, or a class if the clone is expanded.

d_call	v_call	clone_size	j_call	cdr3_nt	cdr3_aa
.	TRBV24-1	few	TRBJ2-2	TGTGCCACCAGACAGGGAAGGGGCACCGGGGAGCTGTTTTTT	CATRQGRGTGELFF
TRBD1	TRBV18	once	TRBJ1-5	TGTGCCAGCTCGGAGACAGGGGATCAGCCCCAGCATTTT	CASSETGDQPQHF
.	TRBV29-1	.	TRBJ2-7	TGCAGCGTACTACAGGGTCTCTACGAGCAGTACTTC	CSVLQGLYEQYF
.	TRBV19	.	TRBJ1-1	TGTGCCAGTATACAGGGTGGGAACACTGAAGCTTTCTTT	CASIQGGNTEAFF
.	TRBV5-5	.	TRBJ1-4	TGTGCCAGCAGCTACCGAGATAATGAAAAACTGTTTTTT	CASSYRDNEKLFF
TRBD2	TRBV23-1	.	TRBJ2-1	TGCGCCAGCAGTCAAGGACTAGCGGGCAACTACAATGAGCAGTTCTTC	CASSQGLAGNYNEQFF
TRBD1	TRBV12-3/TRBV12-4	.	TRBJ1-2	TGTGCCAGCAGTACCGACAGGGATCATGGCTACACCTTC	CASSTDRDHGYTF
.	TRBV9	.	TRBJ1-3	TGTGCCAGCAGCGTAGGTCGGAGTGCTGGAAACACCATATATTTT	CASSVGRSAGNTIYF
TRBD1	TRBV7-7	.	TRBJ1-6	TGTGCCAGCAGCTTTCAGGGGGTTTTTGGGGCAGTTTCACCCCTCCACTTT	CASSFQGVFGAVSPLHF
TRBD2	TRBV15	.	TRBJ2-3	TGTGCCACCAGCAGAGACGGTAGCGGGAGCACAGATACGCAGTATTTT	CATSRDGSGSTDTQYF
TRBD1	TRBV4-1	.	TRBJ1-1	TGCGCCAGCAGCCAACGACCCGGGACAGAGGTTTACACTGAAGCTTTCTTT	CASSQRPGTEVYTEAFF
TRBD2	TRBV30	.	TRBJ2-3	TGTGCCTGGAGTGTACTACTAGCGGGAAGGTCAGATACGCAGTATTTT	CAWSVLLAGRSDTQYF
TRBD2	TRBV4-2	once	TRBJ2-3	TGTGCCAGCAGCCAAGAATTGCGGGGGGCCACAGATACGCAGTATTTT	CASSQELRGATDTQYF
.	TRBV7-9	.	TRBJ1-3	TGTGCCAGCAGCTTAGTGGGCAACTCTGGAAACACCATATATTTT	CASSLVGNSGNTIYF
.	TRBV19	.	TRBJ1-4	TGTGCCAGTAGTATAGGGGGGGAGTCGAAAAAACTGTTTTTT	CASSIGGESKKLFF
TRBD1	TRBV7-3	.	TRBJ2-1	TGTGCCAGCAGCTCCGGGACAGGGGCCAATGAGCAGTTCTTC	CASSSGTGANEQFF
.	TRBV19	few	TRBJ1-4	TGTGCCAGTAGTTACCAGCGGGGCTCTAATGAAAAACTGTTTTTT	CASSYQRGSNEKLFF
TRBD1	TRBV18	.	TRBJ1-2	TGTGCCAGCTCACCAGGGACAGCCTATGGCTACACCTTC	CASSPGTAYGYTF
TRBD1	TRBV7-8	.	TRBJ1-3	TGTGCCAGCAGCGCGGGACAGGGAAACACCATATATTTT	CASSAGQGNTIYF
.	TRBV7-3	.	TRBJ2-7	TGTGCCAGCAGCCCTGGGCCCACTTACGAGCAGTACTTC	CASSPGPTYEQYF
.	TRBV11-3	.	TRBJ1-4	TGTGCCAGCAGCTTAAGAGGAGAAAAACTGTTTTTT	CASSLRGEKLFF
.	TRBV10-3	.	TRBJ2-7	TGTGCCATCACCTCTGGGACTGACTCCTACGAGCAGTACTTC	CAITSGTDSYEQYF
.	TRBV28	.	TRBJ1-2	TGTGCCAGCAGTTTATCGGTAGGGGACTATGGCTACACCTTC	CASSLSVGDYGYTF
TRBD2	TRBV5-1	.	TRBJ2-1	TGCGCCAGCAGCTCGACGACTAGCGGGGGCCTAAATGAGCAGTTCTTC	CASSSTTSGGLNEQFF
.	TRBV7-8	.	TRBJ1-3	TGTGCCAGCAGCTTAGGCAGGGCTGGAAACACCATATATTTT	CASSLGRAGNTIYF
.	TRBV2	.	TRBJ1-5	TGTGCCAGCACCCGACAGGAGGGTCAGCCCCAGCATTTT	CASTRQEGQPQHF
TRBD2	TRBV6-2/TRBV6-3	once	TRBJ2-3	TGTGCCAGCAGTTACTCTAGCGGGAGGACAGATACGCAGTATTTT	CASSYSSGRTDTQYF
.	TRBV2	.	TRBJ1-3	TGTGCCAGCAGTGAAATTACAGGGAGCTCTGGAAACACCATATATTTT	CASSEITGSSGNTIYF
TRBD1	TRBV13	.	TRBJ1-6	TGTGCCAGCAGCGAGACCGGGACAGGGGTCTCACCCCTCCACTTT	CASSETGTGVSPLHF
.	TRBV6-6	.	TRBJ2-5	TGTGCCAGCAGTTACTCGGGGGCCCAAGAGACCCAGTACTTC	CASSYSGAQETQYF
.	TRBV4-1	.	TRBJ1-4	TGCGCCAGCAGCCAAGGACAGCCTAATGAAAAACTGTTTTTT	CASSQGQPNEKLFF
.	TRBV21-1	.	TRBJ2-7	TGTGCCAGCAGCAAAGCCGACCCTAGTCCCTCCTACGAGCAGTACTTC	CASSKADPSPSYEQYF
.	TRBV3-1/TRBV3-2	.	TRBJ1-1	TGTGCCAGCAGCCAAGGGCAGAACACTGAAGCTTTCTTT	CASSQGQNTEAFF
.	TRBV27	.	TRBJ2-7	TGTGCCAGCAGTCCCCGACGGCCCTCCTACGAGCAGTACTTC	CASSPRRPSYEQYF
.	TRBV4-3	.	TRBJ1-4	TGCGCCAGCAGCCAAGATGTAAGGGGTAATGAAAAACTGTTTTTT	CASSQDVRGNEKLFF
TRBD1	TRBV3-1/TRBV3-2	.	TRBJ1-2	TGTGCCAGCAGCCCGACAGGGAATGGCTACACCTTC	CASSPTGNGYTF
TRBD1	TRBV3-1/TRBV3-2	.	TRBJ2-7	TGTGCCAGCAGCCACTGGGACAGCTCCTACGAGCAGTACTTC	CASSHWDSSYEQYF
TRBD2	TRBV7-6	once	TRBJ2-2	TGTGCCAGCAGCTCCCCGGGACTAGCGGGGGGGCGGGGCACCGGGGAGCTGTTTTTT	CASSSPGLAGGRGTGELFF
TRBD2	TRBV6-5	.	TRBJ2-3	TGTGCCAGCAGTTACATTTCGGGGGGGAGGGATACGCAGTATTTT	CASSYISGGRDTQYF
.	TRBV11-2	.	TRBJ2-6	TGTGCCAGCAGCGAGAGACAGGCGCGGGGGGCCAACGTCCTGACTTTC	CASSERQARGANVLTF
.	TRBV19	once	TRBJ2-3	TGTGCCAGTAGTATTCAGGGGACAGATACGCAGTATTTT	CASSIQGTDTQYF
TRBD2	TRBV4-2	many	TRBJ2-5	TGTGCCAGCAGCCAAGAGCGGGGGGGCCTAGAGACCCAGTACTTC	CASSQERGGLETQYF
.	TRBV19	.	TRBJ2-2	TGTGCCAGTAGTGACTGGAACACCGGGGAGCTGTTTTTT	CASSDWNTGELFF
TRBD1	TRBV7-9	few	TRBJ2-7	TGTGCCAGCAGCCCCGGGACAGGAGATTACGAGCAGTACTTC	CASSPGTGDYEQYF
TRBD1	TRBV5-1	.	TRBJ1-1	TGCGCCAGCAGCTGGGACAGCTCTTCCACTGAAGCTTTCTTT	CASSWDSSSTEAFF
.	TRBV9	.	TRBJ1-6	TGTGCCAGCAGCGTAGGAGGGGGAAGCTCCTATAATTCACCCCTCCACTTT	CASSVGGGSSYNSPLHF
TRBD1	TRBV10-3	.	TRBJ1-2	TGTGCCATTCTAGACAGGGGCTATGGCTACACCTTC	CAILDRGYGYTF
.	TRBV6-4	.	TRBJ1-1	TGTGCCAGCAGTGAGGAGGCCGGATTGAACACTGAAGCTTTCTTT	CASSEEAGLNTEAFF